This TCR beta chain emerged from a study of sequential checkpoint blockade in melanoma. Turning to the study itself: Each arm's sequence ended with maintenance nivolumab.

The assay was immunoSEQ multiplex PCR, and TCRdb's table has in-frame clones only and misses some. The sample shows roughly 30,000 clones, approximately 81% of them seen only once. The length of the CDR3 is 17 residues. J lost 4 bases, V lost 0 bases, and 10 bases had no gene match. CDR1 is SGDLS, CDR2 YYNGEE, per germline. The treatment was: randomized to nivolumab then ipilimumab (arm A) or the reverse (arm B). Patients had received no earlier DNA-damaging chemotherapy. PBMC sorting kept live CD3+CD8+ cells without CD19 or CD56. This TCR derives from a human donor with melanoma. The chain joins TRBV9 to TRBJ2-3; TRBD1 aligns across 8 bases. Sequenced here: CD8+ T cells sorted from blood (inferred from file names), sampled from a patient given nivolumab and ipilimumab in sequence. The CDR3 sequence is CASSVGGGQGPADTQYF. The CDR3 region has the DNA TGTGCCAGCAGCGTAGGGGGTGGACAGGGTCCCGCAGATACGCAGTATTTT.